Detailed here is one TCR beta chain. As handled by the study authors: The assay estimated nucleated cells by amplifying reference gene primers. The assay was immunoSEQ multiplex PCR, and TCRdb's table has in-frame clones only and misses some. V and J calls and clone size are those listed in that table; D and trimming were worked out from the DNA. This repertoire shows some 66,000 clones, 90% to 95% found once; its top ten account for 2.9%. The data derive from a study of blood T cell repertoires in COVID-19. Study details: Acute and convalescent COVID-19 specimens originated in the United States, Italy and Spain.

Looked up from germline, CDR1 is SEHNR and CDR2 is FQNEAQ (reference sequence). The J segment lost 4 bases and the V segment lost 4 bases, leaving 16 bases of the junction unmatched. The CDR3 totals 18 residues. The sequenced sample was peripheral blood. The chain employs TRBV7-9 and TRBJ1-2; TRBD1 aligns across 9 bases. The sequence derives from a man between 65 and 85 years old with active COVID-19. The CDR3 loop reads CASSSPYRGQGQAYGYTF. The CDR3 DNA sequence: TGTGCCAGCAGCTCCCCCTACCGTGGACAGGGGCAAGCCTATGGCTACACCTTC.